The entry below describes one TCR beta chain. The table lists this clone with a few counts. It lacks a known antigen. There are no base qualities to consult, and no much larger clone falls within one base. This entry comes from a study of radiation and T cells in renal cell carcinoma (dated by TCRdb to 2018 to 2020). At the level of the whole study: Samples were obtained from a clinical trial, in which 15 Gy stereotactic body radiation therapy was delivered to primary renal cell carcinomas and nephrectomy was performed 4 weeks later. Across all 50 or so samples, around 4,000,000 unique CDR3 nucleotide sequences, encoding 2.5 million to 3 million unique CDR3 amino acid sequences, were identified. A total of 50 to 60 samples underwent TCR beta sequencing, made up of approximately 26 tumors and about 27 peripheral blood samples.

Results and caveats for the whole study, not just this receptor: Tracking of blood repertoire dynamics stopped at more than three weeks after treatment, with no follow-up past that point. In blood, the top tumor clonotypes increased between baseline and 2 weeks post-radiation and then shrank by 4 weeks, which suggests that tumor-resident clones expanded only transiently. Because pretreatment tumor biopsies were not available, the baseline intratumoral presence of clonotypes could not be determined. Effects of radiation dose or scheduling on the TCR repertoire could not be addressed with the single-armed trial design.

V is shortened by 3 bases, J by 4 bases, and the region joining them spans 6 bases. From the cysteine through the phenylalanine, the CDR3 covers 11 amino acids. Just CDR3 DNA is preserved here, 33 bases in frame from base 1. Based on the germline V gene (reference sequence), the CDR1 and CDR2 sequences are GTSNPN and SVGIG. The time point label, as the study defines it: blood 2 weeks post-SBRT. The label giving this sample's treatment or condition can be read as: 15 Gy SBRT to primary tumor, nephrectomy 4 weeks later. To follow tumor-enriched clonotypes, serial peripheral blood was collected from radiation-treated patients at baseline and at 2 weeks and 4 weeks after SBRT. All patients had renal cell carcinoma with clear cell pathology. The QIAamp DNA Blood Mini Kit (Qiagen) was used to prepare genomic DNA for TCR sequencing. The analyses included only samples that passed all quality control checks.

Following the manufacturer's recommendations, the immunoSEQ kit was used to generate TCR beta libraries from genomic DNA. To prepare libraries, a first multiplex PCR with proprietary primers was run, followed by a second PCR that added unique barcodes, and a bead cleanup was done after each round. Each sample batch included a kit-provided positive control reaction and a negative control reaction. The final libraries were assessed on an Agilent 4200 TapeStation D1000 ScreenTape, pooled by volume, and quantified by qPCR. An Illumina NextSeq500 fitted with a MidOutput 150-cycle cartridge performed the sequencing, running 156 Read1 cycles and 15 Index1 cycles with the kit's custom primers. The pooled library was loaded at 0.95 to 1 pM, with a roughly 18% PhiX control spiked in. On the study's bioinformatics: The vendor-processed data were analyzed in R, and a clonotype was defined as all T cells that share the same CDR3 nucleotide sequence. In the clone abundance analyses, frequencies in each sample were normalized to that sample's 10,000 most abundant clones. Public T cell clones, averaging fewer than five per sample, were removed before analysis. An abundance difference of at least 32-fold between compartments was the criterion for calling clonotypes tumor-enriched or baseline blood-enriched. Clonotypes expanded or contracted between blood time points were identified with a beta-binomial differential abundance model. Tumor-blood repertoire similarity was measured with the Baroni-Urbani and Buser coefficient, and group comparisons used two-tailed Wilcoxon tests in R. TCRdb carries this immuneACCESS record with in-frame sequences only. Its versions omit some clonotypes, under half of them owing to an unresolved V gene in the studies checked, with the rest unexplained. The DNA gave D and trimming, while V, J and clone size come from that table. The sample records about 49,000 clones, 80% of which are singletons. Clones ranked in the top ten supply about 30% of the sample.

The origin of this receptor is a woman in her seventies with renal cell carcinoma. The sample here was blood, taken from a patient whose treatment included radiotherapy and nephrectomy. The V gene is TRBV30 and the J gene is TRBJ1-1; there is no confident call for the D gene. The CDR3 corresponds to CAWRTFTEAFF. The sequenced DNA: TGTGCCTGGAGGACCTTCACTGAAGCTTTCTTT.